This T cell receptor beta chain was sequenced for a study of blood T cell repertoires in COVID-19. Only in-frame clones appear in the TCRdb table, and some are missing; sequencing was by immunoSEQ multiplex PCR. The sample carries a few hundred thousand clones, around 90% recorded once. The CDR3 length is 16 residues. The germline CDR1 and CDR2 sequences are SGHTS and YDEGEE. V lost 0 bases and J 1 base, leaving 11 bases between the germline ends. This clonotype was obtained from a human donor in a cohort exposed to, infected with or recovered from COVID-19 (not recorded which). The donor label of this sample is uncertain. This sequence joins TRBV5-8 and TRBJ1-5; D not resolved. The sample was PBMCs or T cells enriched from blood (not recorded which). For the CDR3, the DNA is TGTGCCAGCAGCTTGGCCACGGAGGAGAGCAATCAGCCCCAGCATTTT. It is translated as CASSLATEESNQPQHF.